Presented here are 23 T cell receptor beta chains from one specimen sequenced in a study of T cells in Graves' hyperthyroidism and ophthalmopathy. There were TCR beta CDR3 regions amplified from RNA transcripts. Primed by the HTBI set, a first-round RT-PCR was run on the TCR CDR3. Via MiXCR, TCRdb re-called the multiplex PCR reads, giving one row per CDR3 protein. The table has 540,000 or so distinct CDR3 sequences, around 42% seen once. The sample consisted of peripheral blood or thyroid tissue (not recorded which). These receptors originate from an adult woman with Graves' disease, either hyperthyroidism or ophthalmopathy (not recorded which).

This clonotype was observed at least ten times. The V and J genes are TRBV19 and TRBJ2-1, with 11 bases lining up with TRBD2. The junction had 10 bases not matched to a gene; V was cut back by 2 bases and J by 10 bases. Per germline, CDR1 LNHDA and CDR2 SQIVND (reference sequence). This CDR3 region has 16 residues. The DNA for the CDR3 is TGTGCCAGTAGTATATTAGGGACTAGCGGAAGTAACGAGCAGTTCTTC. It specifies CASSILGTSGSNEQFF.

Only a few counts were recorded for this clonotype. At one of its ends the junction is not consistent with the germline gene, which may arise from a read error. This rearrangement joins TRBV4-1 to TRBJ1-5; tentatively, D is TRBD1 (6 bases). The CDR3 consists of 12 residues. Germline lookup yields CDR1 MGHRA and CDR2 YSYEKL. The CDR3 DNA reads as TGTGCCAGTAGGGGGGCGGGTCAGCCCCAGCATTTT. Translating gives CASRGAGQPQHF.

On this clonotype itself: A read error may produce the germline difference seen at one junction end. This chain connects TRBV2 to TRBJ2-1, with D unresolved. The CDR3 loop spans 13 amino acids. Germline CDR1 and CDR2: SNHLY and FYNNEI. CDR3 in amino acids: CAGSVGQTNEQFF. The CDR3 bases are TGTGCCGGCAGTGTTGGGCAAACAAATGAGCAGTTCTTC.

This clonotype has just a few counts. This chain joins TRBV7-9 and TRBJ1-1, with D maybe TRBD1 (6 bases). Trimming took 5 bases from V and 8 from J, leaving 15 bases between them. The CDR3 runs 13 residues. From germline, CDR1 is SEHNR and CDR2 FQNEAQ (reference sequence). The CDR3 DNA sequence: TGTGCCAGCAGCCCCGGACAGCGAGCAGAAGCTTTCTTT. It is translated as CASSPGQRAEAFF.

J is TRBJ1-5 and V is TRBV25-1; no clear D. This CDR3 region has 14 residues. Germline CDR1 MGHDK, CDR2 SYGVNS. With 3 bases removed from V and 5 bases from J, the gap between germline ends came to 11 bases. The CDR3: CASSDRRMDQPQHF. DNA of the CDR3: TGTGCCAGCAGTGACCGAAGAATGGATCAGCCCCAGCATTTT.

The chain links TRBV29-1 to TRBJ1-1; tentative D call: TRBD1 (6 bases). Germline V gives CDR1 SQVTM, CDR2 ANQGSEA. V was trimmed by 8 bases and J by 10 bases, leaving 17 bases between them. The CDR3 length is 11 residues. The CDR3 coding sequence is TGCAGCTCCGGGGACATGGGTGGAGCTTTCTTT. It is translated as CSSGDMGGAFF.

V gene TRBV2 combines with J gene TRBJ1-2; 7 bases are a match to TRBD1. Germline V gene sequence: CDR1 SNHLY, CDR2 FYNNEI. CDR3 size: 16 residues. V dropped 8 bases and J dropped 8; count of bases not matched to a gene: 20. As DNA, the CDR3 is TGTGCCAGCCAAATTGACAGGTCGTCCGGGACAGCCGGCTACACCTTC. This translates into CASQIDRSSGTAGYTF. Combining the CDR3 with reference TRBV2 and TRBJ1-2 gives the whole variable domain EPEVTQTPSHQVTQMGQEVILRCVPISNHLYFYWYRQILGQKVEFLVSFYNNEISEKSEIFDDQFSVERPDGSNFTLKIRSTKLEDSAMYFCASQIDRSSGTAGYTFGSGTRLTVV.

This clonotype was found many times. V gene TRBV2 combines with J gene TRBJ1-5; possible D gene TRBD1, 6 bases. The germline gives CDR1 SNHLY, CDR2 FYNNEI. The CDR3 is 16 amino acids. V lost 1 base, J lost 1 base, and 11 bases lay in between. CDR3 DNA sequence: TGTGCCAGCAGTGAAGGGGGACACACCAGCAATCAGCCCCAGCATTTT. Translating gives CASSEGGHTSNQPQHF.

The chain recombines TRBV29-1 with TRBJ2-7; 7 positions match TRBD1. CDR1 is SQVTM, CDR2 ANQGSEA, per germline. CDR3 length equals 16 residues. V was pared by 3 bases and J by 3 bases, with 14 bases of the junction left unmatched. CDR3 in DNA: TGCAGCGTTGACGGGACAGAGGATAGTATGAGCTACGAGCAGTACTTC. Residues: CSVDGTEDSMSYEQYF.

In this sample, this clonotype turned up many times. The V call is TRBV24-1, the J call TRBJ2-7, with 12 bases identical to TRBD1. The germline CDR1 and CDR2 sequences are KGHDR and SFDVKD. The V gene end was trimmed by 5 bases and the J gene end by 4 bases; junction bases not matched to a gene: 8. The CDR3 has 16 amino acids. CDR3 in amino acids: CATSAGTGGASYEQYF. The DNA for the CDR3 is TGTGCCACCAGTGCCGGGACAGGGGGCGCAAGTTACGAGCAGTACTTC.

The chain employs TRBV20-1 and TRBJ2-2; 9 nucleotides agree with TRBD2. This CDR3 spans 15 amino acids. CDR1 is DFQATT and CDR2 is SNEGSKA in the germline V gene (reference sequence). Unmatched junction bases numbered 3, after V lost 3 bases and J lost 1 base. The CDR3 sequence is CSASPSGVNTGELFF. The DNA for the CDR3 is TGCAGTGCTAGTCCTAGCGGGGTGAACACCGGGGAGCTGTTTTTT.

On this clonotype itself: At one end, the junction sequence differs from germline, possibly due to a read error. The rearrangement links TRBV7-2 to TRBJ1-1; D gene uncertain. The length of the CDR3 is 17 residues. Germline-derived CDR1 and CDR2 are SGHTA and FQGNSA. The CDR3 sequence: CASSTSPTSPVNTEAFF. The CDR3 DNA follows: TGCGCCAGCAGCACCAGCCCCACTTCCCCGGTGAACACTGAAGCTTTCTTT.

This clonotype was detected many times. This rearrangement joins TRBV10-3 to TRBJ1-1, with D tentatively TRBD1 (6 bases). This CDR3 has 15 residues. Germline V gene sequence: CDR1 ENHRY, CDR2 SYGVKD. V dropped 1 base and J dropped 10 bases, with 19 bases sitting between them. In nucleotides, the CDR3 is TGTGCCATCAGTGAGTGGTCAGGGGTTGAAGTTGGAGCTTTCTTT. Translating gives CAISEWSGVEVGAFF.

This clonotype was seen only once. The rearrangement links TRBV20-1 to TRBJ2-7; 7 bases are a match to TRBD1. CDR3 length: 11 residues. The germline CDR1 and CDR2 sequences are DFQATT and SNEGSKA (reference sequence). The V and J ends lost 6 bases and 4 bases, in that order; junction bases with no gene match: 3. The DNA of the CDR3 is TGCAGTGCCCGACAGGGTTACGAGCAGTACTTC. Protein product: CSARQGYEQYF.

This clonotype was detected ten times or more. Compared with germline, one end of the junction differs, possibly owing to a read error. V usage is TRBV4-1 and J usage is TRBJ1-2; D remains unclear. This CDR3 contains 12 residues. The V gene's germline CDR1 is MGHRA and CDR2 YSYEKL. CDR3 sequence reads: CASSQKKGGFAF. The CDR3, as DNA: TGCGCCAGCAGCCAAAAAAAAGGAGGGTTTGCCTTC.

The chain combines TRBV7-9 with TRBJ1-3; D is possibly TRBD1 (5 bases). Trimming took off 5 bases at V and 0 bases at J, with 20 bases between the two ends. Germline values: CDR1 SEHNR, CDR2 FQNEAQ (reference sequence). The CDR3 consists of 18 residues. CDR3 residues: CASSPRAPLTDSGNTIYF. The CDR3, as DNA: TGTGCCAGCAGCCCCCGGGCCCCCCTGACAGACTCTGGAAACACCATATATTTT.

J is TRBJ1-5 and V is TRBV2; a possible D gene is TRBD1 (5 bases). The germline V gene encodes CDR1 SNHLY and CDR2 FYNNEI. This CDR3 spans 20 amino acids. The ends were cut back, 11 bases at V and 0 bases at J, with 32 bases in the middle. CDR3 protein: CAARALAGAGDRYSNQPQHF. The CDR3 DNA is TGTGCCGCCCGGGCACTAGCGGGAGCCGGGGACCGCTATAGCAATCAGCCCCAGCATTTT.

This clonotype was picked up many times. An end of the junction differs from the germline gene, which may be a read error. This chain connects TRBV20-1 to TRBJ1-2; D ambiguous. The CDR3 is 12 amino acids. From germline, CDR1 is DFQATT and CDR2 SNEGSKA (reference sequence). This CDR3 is CSARGRSYGYTF. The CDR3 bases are TGCAGTGCAAGAGGCAGGTCATATGGCTACACCTTC.

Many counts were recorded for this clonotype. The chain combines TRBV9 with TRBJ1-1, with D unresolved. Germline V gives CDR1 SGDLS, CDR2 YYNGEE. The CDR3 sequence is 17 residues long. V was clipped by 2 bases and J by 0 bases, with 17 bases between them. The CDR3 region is CASSVEGRPSMNTEAFF. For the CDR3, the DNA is TGTGCCAGCAGCGTTGAGGGCCGGCCTAGTATGAACACTGAAGCTTTCTTT.

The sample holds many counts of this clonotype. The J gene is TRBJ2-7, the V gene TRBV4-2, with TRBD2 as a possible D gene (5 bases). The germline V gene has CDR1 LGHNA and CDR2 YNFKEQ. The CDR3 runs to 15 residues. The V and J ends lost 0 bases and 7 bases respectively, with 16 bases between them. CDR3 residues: CASSQDWVTPGEQYF. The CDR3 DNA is TGTGCCAGCAGCCAAGACTGGGTGACTCCGGGGGAGCAGTACTTC.

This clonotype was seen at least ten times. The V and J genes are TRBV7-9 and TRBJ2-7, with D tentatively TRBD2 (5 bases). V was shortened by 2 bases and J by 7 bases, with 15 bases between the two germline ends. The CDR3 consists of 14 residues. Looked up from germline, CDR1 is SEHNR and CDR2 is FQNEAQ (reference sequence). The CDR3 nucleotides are TGTGCCAGCAGCTTATCCGGACTTACCTCGGAGCAGTACTTC. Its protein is CASSLSGLTSEQYF.

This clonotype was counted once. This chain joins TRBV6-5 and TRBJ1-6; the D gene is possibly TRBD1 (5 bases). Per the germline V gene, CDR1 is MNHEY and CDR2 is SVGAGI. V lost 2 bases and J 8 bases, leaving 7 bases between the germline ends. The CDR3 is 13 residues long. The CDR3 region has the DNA TGTGCCAGCAGTTACCGGGGGGATTCACCCCTCCACTTT. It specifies CASSYRGDSPLHF.

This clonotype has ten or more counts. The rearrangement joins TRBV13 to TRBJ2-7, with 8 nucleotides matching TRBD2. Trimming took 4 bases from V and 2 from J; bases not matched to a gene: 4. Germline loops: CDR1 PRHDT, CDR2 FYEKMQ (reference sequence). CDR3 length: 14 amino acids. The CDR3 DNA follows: TGTGCCAGCAGCTCCGGACTAGCACCCTACGAGCAGTACTTC. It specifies CASSSGLAPYEQYF.